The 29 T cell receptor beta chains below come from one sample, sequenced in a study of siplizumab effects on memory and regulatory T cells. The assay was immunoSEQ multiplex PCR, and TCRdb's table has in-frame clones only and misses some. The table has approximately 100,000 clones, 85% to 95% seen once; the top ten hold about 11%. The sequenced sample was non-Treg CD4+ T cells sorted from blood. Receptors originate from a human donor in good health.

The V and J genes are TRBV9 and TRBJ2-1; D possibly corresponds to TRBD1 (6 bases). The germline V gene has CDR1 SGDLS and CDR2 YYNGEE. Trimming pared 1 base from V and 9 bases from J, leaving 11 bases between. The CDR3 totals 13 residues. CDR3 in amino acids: CASSVFSRGEQFF. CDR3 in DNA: TGTGCCAGCAGCGTATTTTCCAGGGGTGAGCAGTTCTTC.

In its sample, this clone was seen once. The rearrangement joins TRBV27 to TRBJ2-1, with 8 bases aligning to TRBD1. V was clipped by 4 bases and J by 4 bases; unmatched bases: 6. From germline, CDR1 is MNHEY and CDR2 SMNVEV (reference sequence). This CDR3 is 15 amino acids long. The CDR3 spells CASSSAGGAYNEQFF. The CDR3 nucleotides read TGTGCCAGCAGTTCCGCAGGGGGCGCTTACAATGAGCAGTTCTTC.

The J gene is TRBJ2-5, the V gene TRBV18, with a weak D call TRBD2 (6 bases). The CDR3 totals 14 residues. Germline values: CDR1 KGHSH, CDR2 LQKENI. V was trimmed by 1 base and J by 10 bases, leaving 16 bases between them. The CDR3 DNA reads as TGTGCCAGCTCACCACTCCCGACTAGTTCTAGCCAGTACTTC. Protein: CASSPLPTSSSQYF.

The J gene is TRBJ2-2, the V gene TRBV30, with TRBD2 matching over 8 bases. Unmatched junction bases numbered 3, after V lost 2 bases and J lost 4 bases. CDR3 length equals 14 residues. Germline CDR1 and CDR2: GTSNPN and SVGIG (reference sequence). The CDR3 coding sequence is TGTGCCTGGAGTCCCGGGACTAGCACCGGGGAGCTGTTTTTT. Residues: CAWSPGTSTGELFF.

The CDR3 DNA reads as TGCGCCAGCAGTGAGTCTGGGGGGAGCACAGATACGCAGTATTTT. Residues: CASSESGGSTDTQYF. V usage is TRBV10-1 and J usage is TRBJ2-3; D may be TRBD2 (6 bases). This CDR3 is built from 15 residues. Germline V lookup: CDR1 WNHNN, CDR2 SYGVQD (reference sequence). With 0 bases removed from V and 0 bases from J, the gap between germline ends came to 7 bases.

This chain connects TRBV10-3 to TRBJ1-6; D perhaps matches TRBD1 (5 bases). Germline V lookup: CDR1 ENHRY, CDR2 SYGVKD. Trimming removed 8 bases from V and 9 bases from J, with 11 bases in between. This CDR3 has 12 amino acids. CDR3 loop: CAIGQGISPLHF. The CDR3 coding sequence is TGTGCCATCGGTCAGGGCATTTCACCCCTCCACTTT.

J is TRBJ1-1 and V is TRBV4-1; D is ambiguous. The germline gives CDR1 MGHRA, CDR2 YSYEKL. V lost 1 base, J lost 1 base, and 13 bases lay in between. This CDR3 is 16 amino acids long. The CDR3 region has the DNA TGCGCCAGCAGCCAAGGGCGAGAACCAAGGAACACTGAAGCTTTCTTT. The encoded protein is CASSQGREPRNTEAFF.

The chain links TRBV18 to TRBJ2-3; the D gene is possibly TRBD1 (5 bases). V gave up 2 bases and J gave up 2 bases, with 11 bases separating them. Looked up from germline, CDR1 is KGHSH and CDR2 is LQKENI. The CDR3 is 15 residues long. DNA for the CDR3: TGTGCCAGCTCACCAGTGACAGAACTCACAGATACGCAGTATTTT. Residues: CASSPVTELTDTQYF.

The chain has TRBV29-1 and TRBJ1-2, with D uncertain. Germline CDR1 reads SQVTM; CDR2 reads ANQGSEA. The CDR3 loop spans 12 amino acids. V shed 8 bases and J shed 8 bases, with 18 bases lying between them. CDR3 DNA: TGCAGCACCGCGGTAGGGCGGAGCGGCTACACCTTC. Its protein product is CSTAVGRSGYTF.

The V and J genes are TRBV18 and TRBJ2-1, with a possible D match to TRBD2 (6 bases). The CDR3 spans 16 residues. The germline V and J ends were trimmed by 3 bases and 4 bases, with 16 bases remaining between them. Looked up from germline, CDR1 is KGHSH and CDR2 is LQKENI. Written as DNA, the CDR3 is TGTGCCAGCTCACCGGGCGGGGCTGGATCGTACAATGAGCAGTTCTTC. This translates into CASSPGGAGSYNEQFF. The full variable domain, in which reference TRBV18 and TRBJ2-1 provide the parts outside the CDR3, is NAGVMQNPRHLVRRRGQEARLRCSPMKGHSHVYWYRQLPEEGLKFMVYLQKENIIDESGMPKERFSAEFPKEGPSILRIQQVVRGDSAAYFCASSPGGAGSYNEQFFGPGTRLTVL.

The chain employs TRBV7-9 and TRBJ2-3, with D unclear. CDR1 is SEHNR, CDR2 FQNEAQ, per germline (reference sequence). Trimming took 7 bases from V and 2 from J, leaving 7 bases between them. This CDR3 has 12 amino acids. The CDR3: CASTTFTDTQYF. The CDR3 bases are TGTGCCAGCACCACCTTCACAGATACGCAGTATTTT. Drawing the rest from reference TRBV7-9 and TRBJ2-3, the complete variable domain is DTGVSQNPRHKITKRGQNVTFRCDPISEHNRLYWYRQTLGQGPEFLTYFQNEAQLEKSRLLSDRFSAERPKGSFSTLEIQRTEQGDSAMYLCASTTFTDTQYFGPGTRLTVL.

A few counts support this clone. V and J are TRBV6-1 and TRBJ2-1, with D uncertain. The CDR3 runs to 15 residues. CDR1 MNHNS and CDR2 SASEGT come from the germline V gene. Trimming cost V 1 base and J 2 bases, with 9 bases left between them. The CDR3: CASSEEVGTYNEQFF. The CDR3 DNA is TGTGCCAGCAGTGAAGAGGTGGGGACCTACAATGAGCAGTTCTTC.

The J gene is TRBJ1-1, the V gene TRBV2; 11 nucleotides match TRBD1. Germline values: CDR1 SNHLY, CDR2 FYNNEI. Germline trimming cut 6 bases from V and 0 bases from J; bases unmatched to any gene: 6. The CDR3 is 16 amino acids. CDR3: CASRAWTGGMNTEAFF. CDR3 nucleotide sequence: TGTGCCAGCAGAGCCTGGACAGGGGGCATGAACACTGAAGCTTTCTTT.

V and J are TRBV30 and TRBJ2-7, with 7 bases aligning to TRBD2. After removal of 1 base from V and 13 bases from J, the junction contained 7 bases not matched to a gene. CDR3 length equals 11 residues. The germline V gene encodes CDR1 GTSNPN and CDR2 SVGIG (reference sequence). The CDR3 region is CAWSGAAGLYF. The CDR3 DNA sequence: TGTGCCTGGAGTGGAGCAGCGGGATTATACTTC.

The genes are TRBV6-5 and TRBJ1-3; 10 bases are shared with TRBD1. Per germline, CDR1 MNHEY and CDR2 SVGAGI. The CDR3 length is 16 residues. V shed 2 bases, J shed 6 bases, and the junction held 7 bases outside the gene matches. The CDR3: CASSYAAGTGANTIYF. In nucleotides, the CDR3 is TGTGCCAGCAGTTACGCCGCCGGGACAGGGGCAAACACCATATATTTT.

CDR3 loop: CASSLLAGTTGELFF. For the CDR3, the DNA is TGTGCCAGCAGCCTTTTAGCGGGGACCACCGGGGAGCTGTTTTTT. This chain uses TRBV7-9 with TRBJ2-2; 8 bases line up with TRBD2. From germline, CDR1 is SEHNR and CDR2 FQNEAQ (reference sequence). V was clipped by 5 bases and J by 4 bases; unmatched bases: 6. The CDR3 is 15 amino acids.

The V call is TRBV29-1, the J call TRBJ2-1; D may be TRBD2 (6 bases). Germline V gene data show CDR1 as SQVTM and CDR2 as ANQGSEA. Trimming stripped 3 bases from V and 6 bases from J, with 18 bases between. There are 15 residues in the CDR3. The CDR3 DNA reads TGCAGCGTTGACTTGGCGGGAAACCCCTCCAATGAGCAGTTCTTC. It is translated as CSVDLAGNPSNEQFF.

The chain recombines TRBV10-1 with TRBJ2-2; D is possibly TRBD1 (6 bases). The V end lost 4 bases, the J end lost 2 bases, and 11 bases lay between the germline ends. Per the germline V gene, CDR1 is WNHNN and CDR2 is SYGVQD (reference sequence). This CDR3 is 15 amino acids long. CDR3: CASSGTENNTGELFF. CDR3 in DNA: TGCGCCAGCAGTGGGACAGAAAACAACACCGGGGAGCTGTTTTTT.

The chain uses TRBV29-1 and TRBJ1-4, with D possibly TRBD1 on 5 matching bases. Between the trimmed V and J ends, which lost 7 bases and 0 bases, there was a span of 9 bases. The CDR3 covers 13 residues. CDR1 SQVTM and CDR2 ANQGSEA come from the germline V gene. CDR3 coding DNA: TGCAGCGCCAGGACACCAACTAATGAAAAACTGTTTTTT. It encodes CSARTPTNEKLFF.

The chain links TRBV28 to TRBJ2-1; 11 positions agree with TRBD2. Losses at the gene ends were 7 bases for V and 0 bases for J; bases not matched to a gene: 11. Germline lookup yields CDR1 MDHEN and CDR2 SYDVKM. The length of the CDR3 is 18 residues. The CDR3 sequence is CASTGTSGSTFSYNEQFF. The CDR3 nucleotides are TGTGCCAGCACCGGGACTAGCGGTTCAACTTTCTCCTACAATGAGCAGTTCTTC.

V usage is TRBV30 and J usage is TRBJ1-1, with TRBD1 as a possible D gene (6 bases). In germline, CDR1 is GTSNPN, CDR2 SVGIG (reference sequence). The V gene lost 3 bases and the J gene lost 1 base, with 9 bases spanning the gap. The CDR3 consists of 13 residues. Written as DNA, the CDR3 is TGTGCCTGGAGCGGACAGCCGAACACTGAAGCTTTCTTT. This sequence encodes CAWSGQPNTEAFF.

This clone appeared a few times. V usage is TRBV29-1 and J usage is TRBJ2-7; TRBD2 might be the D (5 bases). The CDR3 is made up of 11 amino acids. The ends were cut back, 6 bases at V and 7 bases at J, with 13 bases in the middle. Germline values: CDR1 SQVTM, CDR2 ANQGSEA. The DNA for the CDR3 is TGCAGCGTCCGCGGGCGGGCGGAGCAGTACTTC. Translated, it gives CSVRGRAEQYF.

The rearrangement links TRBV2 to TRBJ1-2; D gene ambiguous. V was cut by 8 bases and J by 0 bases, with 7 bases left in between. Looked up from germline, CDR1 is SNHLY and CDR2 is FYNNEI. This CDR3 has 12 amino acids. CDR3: CASGQTNYGYTF. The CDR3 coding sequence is TGTGCCAGCGGGCAGACTAACTATGGCTACACCTTC.

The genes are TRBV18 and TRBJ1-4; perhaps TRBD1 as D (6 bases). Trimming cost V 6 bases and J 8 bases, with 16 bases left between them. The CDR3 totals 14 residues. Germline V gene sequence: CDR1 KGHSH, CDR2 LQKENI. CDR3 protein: CASSRAGAKEKLFF. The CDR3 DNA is TGTGCCAGCTCGCGGGCGGGGGCAAAGGAAAAACTGTTTTTT.

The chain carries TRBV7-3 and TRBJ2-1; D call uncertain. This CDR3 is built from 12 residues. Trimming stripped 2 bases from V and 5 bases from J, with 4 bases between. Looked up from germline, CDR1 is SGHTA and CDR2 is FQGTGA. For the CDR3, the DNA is TGTGCCAGCAGCTTAGTGGACAATGAGCAGTTCTTC. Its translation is CASSLVDNEQFF.

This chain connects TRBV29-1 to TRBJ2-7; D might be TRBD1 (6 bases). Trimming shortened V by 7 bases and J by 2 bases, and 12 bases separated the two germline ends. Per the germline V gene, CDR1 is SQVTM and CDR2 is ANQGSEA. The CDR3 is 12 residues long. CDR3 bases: TGCAGCGGACGGACAGTTCCCTACGAGCAGTACTTC. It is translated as CSGRTVPYEQYF.

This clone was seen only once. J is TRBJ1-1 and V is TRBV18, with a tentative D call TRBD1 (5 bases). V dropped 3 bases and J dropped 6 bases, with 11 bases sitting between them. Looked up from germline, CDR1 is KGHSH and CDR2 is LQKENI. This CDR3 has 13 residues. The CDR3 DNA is TGTGCCAGCTCACCTCTTCAGGGCGCTGAAGCTTTCTTT. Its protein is CASSPLQGAEAFF.

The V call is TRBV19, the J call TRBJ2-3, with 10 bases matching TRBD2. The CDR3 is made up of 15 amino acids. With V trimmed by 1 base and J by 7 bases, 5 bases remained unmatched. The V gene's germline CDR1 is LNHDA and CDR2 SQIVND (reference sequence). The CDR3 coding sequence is TGTGCCAGTAGTATAGCGAGCGGGAGGGCCTATACGCAGTATTTT. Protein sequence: CASSIASGRAYTQYF.

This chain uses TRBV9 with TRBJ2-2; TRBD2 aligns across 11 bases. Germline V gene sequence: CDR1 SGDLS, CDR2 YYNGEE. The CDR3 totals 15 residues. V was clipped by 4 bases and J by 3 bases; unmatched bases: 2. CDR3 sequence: CASSWTSGYTGELFF. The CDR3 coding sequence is TGTGCCAGCAGCTGGACTAGCGGGTACACCGGGGAGCTGTTTTTT.